This T cell receptor beta chain was sequenced during a study of CD8+ T cells in alopecia areata. Once RNA had been extracted, it was reverse transcribed into cDNA to act as the sequencing template. Assay used: immunoSEQ multiplex PCR; TCRdb lists only in-frame clones, some missing. The table lists about 64,000 clones, about 45% of them singletons. The germline gives CDR1 MGHDK, CDR2 SYGVNS. The CDR3 length is 11 residues. The treatment was: oral pan-JAK inhibitor, 5-10 mg twice daily. The chain couples TRBV25-1 to TRBJ2-5; D ambiguous. The J call may be mistaken, given a closer DNA end match to TRBJ2-7. The sequence came from a human donor with alopecia areata. Sequences were derived from CD8+ T cells sorted from blood, sampled at roughly week 36, from a patient treated with tofacitinib. The CDR3 loop reads CASSTSYEQYF. CDR3 nucleotide sequence: TGTGCCAGCAGTACCTCCTACGAGCAGTACTTC.